The TCR beta chain described here comes from a study of blood T cell repertoires in COVID-19. Study-level background: Acute and convalescent COVID-19 samples came from the United States, Italy and Spain.

CDR3 size: 15 residues. Germline assignment: CDR1 SNHLY and CDR2 FYNNEI. The V and J ends lost 7 bases and 8 bases respectively, with 23 bases between them. The method was immunoSEQ multiplex PCR; TCRdb's version includes in-frame clones alone and lacks a portion of them. Of approximately 180,000 clones in the sample, 75% to 95% are singletons; the top ten hold around 0.5%. Sequencing input: peripheral blood. This receptor was taken from a man in his forties or fifties with acute or convalescent COVID-19. The chain joins TRBV2 to TRBJ1-2; D might be TRBD1 (5 bases). Here the CDR3 DNA reads TGTGCCAGCACAGGAGACCTGTGGGACTTAGGGGGCTACACCTTC. The encoded protein is CASTGDLWDLGGYTF.